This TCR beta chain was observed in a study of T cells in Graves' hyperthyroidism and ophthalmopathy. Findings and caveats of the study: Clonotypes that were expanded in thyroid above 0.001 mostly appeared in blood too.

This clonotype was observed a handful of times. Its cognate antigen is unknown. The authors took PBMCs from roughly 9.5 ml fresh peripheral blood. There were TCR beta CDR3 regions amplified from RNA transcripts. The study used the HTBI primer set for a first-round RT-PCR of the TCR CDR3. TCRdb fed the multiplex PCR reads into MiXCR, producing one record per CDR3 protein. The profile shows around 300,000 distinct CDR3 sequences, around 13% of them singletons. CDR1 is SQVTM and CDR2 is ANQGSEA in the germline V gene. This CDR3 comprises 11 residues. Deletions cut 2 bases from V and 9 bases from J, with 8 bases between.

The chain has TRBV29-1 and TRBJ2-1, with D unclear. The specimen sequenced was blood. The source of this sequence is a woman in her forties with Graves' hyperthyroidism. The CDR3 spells CSVELVGEQFF. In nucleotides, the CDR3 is TGCAGCGTTGAATTGGTTGGTGAGCAGTTCTTC.